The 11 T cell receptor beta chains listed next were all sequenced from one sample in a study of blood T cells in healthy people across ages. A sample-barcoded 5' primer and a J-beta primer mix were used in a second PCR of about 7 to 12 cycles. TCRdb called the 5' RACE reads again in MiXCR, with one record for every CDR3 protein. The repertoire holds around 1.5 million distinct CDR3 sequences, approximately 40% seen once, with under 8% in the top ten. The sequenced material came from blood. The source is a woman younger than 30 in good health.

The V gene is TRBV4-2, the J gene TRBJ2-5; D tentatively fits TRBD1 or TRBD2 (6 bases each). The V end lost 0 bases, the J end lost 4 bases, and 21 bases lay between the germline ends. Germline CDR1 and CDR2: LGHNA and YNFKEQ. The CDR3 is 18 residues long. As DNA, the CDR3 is TGTGCCAGCAGCCAAGATCCGGTGGACAGCGGGTGGTTAGAGACCCAGTACTTC. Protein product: CASSQDPVDSGWLETQYF.

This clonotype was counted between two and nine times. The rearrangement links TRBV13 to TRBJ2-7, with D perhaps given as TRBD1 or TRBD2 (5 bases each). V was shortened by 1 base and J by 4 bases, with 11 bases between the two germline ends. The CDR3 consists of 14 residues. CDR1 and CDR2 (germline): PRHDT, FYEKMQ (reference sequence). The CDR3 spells CASSLVGERYEQYF. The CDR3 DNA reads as TGTGCCAGCAGCTTAGTGGGGGAGCGGTACGAGCAGTACTTC.

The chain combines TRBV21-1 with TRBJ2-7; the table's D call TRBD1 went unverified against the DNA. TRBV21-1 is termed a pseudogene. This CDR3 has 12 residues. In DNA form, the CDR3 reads TGTGCCAGCAGCTCCATGGGGGACGAGCAGTACTTT. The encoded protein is CASSSMGDEQYF.

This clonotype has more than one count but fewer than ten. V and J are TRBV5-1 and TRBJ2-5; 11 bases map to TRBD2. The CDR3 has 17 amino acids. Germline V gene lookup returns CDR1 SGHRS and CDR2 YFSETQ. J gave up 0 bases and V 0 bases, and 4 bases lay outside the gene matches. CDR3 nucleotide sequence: TGCGCCAGCAGCTTGGTACTAGCGGGGGCTAACCAAGAGACCCAGTACTTC. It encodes CASSLVLAGANQETQYF.

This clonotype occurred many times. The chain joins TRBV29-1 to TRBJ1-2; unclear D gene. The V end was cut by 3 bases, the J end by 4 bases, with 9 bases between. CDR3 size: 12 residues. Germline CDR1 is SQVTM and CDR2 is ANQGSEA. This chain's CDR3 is CSVDRAVYGYTF. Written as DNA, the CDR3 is TGCAGCGTTGATCGGGCCGTCTATGGCTACACCTTC.

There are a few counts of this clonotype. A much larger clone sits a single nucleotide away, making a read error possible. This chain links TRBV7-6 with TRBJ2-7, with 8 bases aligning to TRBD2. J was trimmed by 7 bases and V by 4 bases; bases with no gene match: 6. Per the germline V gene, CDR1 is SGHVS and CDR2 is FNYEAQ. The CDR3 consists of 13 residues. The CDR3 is CASSCSPSGEQYF. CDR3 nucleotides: TGTGCCAGCAGCTGCTCTCCTAGCGGGGAGCAGTACTTC.

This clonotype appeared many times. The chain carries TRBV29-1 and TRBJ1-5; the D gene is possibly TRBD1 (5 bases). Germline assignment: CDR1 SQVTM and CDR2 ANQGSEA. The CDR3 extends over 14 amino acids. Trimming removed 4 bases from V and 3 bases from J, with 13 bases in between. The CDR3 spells CSVAGREFNQPQHF. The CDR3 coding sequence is TGCAGCGTTGCGGGCAGGGAATTCAATCAGCCCCAGCATTTT.

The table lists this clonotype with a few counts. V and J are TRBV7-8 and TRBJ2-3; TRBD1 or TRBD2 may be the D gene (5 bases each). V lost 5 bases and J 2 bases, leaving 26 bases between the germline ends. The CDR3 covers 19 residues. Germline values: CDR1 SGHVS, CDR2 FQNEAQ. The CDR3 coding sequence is TGTGCCAGCAGCAGAATCCGACCGGGACCCAGAAAGCCCACAGATACGCAGTATTTT. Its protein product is CASSRIRPGPRKPTDTQYF.

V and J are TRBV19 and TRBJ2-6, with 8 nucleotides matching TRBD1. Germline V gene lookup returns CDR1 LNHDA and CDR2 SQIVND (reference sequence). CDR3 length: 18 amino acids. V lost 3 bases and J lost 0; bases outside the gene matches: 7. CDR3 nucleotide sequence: TGTGCCAGTAGTATCGATGGACAGGGTAGCTCTGGGGCCAACGTCCTGACTTTC. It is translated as CASSIDGQGSSGANVLTF.

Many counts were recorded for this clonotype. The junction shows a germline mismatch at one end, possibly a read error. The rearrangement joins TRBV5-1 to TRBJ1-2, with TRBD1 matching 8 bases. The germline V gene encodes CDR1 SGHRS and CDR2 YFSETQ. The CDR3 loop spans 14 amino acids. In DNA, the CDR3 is TGTGCCAGCAGCCCCAGGACAGGGTCCTATGGCTACACCTTC. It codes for CASSPRTGSYGYTF.

The CDR3 protein is CASSLEGRRNGYTF. The CDR3 DNA reads TGTGCCAGCAGTTTAGAGGGACGGAGGAATGGCTACACCTTC. The chain uses TRBV12-3 or TRBV12-4 and TRBJ1-2; tentatively, D is TRBD1 (5 bases). The V end was cut by 1 base, the J end by 6 bases, with 12 bases between. The CDR3 consists of 14 residues.